Given below is one TCR beta chain in context. Its antigen has not been determined. Per-base quality was not reported, and no clone a single base away is much larger than it. The record originates from a study of blood T cell repertoires in COVID-19 (dated by TCRdb to 2019 to 2021). About the study as a whole: Collaborator samples came from the United States, Italy and Spain and covered acute and convalescent phases of COVID-19. The repertoires were made available in a free public database intended to serve as a resource for research on the immune response to SARS-CoV-2. The samples were drawn from two sources: the first 160 participants of the ongoing ImmuneRACE study, and 950 to 1,500 subjects contributed by 6 global collaborators. Where available, HLA class I and class II types were obtained from metadata supplied by the sample provider rather than from assay-based typing. Nearly every sample came with metadata listing a de-identified subject ID, COVID-19 status, age in years and sex. The material from the prospective study consisted of cDNA or gDNA derived from T cells, B-cell-depleted T cells, or PBMCs. The dataset comprised deeply sampled blood TCRbeta repertoires from subjects exposed to, actively infected with, or recovered from COVID-19. Broad study findings and their caveats: The quantity of clinical and demographic metadata differed by source and by participant and was supplied without curation.

The V and J ends are trimmed by 3 bases and 8 bases, leaving 8 bases between them. The germline V gene (reference sequence) specifies SEHNR as CDR1 and FQNEAQ as CDR2. The cysteine opens and the phenylalanine closes a CDR3 of 13 amino acids. The read is trimmed to its CDR3 DNA, 39 bases read in frame from base 1. TCRbeta CDR3 regions were amplified from genomic DNA using the immunoSEQ Assay, a bias-controlled multiplex PCR. On the authors' methods: Nucleated cell counts per sample were estimated from amplification of reference gene primers within the assay. To quantify the absolute abundance of each unique TCRbeta CDR3 rearrangement, sequence reads were collapsed and filtered. For each sample, productive Simpson clonality was calculated as the square root of Simpson's diversity index across productive rearrangements. TCRdb obtained this table from immuneACCESS and retained in-frame rearrangements with V and J assigned. These tables miss some clones; where compared with another copy, unresolved V genes account for less than half of the shortfall, and the remainder is unexplained. V, J and clone size derive from that table, while D and trimming were established from the DNA sequence. This sample lists about 20,000 clones; 80% to 90% were detected once. Of the sample, roughly 3.5% is held by the ten largest clones.

Collaborating institutions collected whole blood in K2EDTA tubes following their own protocols. For TCRbeta analysis, collaborators shipped samples in one of three forms: frozen whole blood, isolated PBMCs, or DNA extracted from either of those sample types. The origin of this receptor is a man aged 50-59 years with active COVID-19. Material: peripheral blood. The V and J segments used are TRBV7-9 and TRBJ1-6, with a tentative D gene TRBD1 over 6 matching bases. The CDR3 region: CASSFRGDSPLHF. In nucleotides, the sequence is TGTGCCAGCAGCTTCAGGGGAGATTCACCCCTCCACTTT.